These 20 T cell receptor beta chains originate from one sample sequenced in a study of monozygotic twins with cystic fibrosis. The assay was immunoSEQ multiplex PCR, and TCRdb's table has in-frame clones only and misses some. The repertoire has 30,000 or so clones, 92% of them found once; the top ten carry roughly 0.85%. Sequences were obtained from blood. The receptors originated from a girl aged 2 to 9 with cystic fibrosis.

The chain has TRBV27 and TRBJ2-7; 8 nucleotides agree with TRBD1. The germline V gene encodes CDR1 MNHEY and CDR2 SMNVEV (reference sequence). V shed 5 bases and J 0 bases; nucleotides not matched to a gene: 9. The CDR3 extends over 16 amino acids. In DNA, the CDR3 is TGTGCCAGCAGTCCCCGACAGGGGAAAGGCTCCTACGAGCAGTACTTC. Protein sequence: CASSPRQGKGSYEQYF.

The J gene is TRBJ2-1, the V gene TRBV18, with 10 bases fitting TRBD1. V trimming: 5 bases; J trimming: 6 bases; junction bases outside the gene matches: 7. The CDR3 totals 15 residues. Germline CDR1 reads KGHSH; CDR2 reads LQKENI. The CDR3 region has the DNA TGTGCCAGCTCAGCCGGGACAGGGGCGGTCAATGAGCAGTTCTTC. Its protein is CASSAGTGAVNEQFF.

This chain connects TRBV18 to TRBJ2-7; maybe TRBD2 (7 bases). CDR3 size: 16 residues. Germline V lookup: CDR1 KGHSH, CDR2 LQKENI. Trimming took 3 bases from V and 2 from J, leaving 17 bases between them. The CDR3 DNA is TGTGCCAGCTCACCGCCGCCTGCGGGGGCAGCCTACGAGCAGTACTTC. Its protein is CASSPPPAGAAYEQYF.

The V gene is TRBV30, the J gene TRBJ2-5; D unresolved. The CDR3 runs 13 residues. Trimming took 0 bases from V and 5 from J, leaving 10 bases between them. Germline V gene data show CDR1 as GTSNPN and CDR2 as SVGIG (reference sequence). CDR3 in amino acids: CAWSVVGYETQYF. The CDR3 coding sequence is TGTGCCTGGAGTGTAGTGGGCTATGAGACCCAGTACTTC.

The rearrangement links TRBV5-6 to TRBJ1-1; D is unresolved. There are 14 residues in the CDR3. CDR1 and CDR2 from the germline V gene are SGHDT and YYEEEE. Trimming shortened V by 6 bases and J by 5 bases, and 17 bases separated the two germline ends. The CDR3 loop is CASKSTKEWTEAFF. CDR3 sequence (DNA): TGTGCCAGCAAAAGTACTAAGGAGTGGACTGAAGCTTTCTTT.

The chain employs TRBV7-2 and TRBJ1-4; no firm D call. Trimming pared 7 bases from V and 6 bases from J, leaving 15 bases between. Germline CDR1 and CDR2: SGHTA and FQGNSA. The CDR3 has 14 residues. CDR3 bases: TGTGCCAGCACCCCGGGCCTAGGCTATGAAAAACTGTTTTTT. Amino acid sequence: CASTPGLGYEKLFF. The full variable domain, completed using reference TRBV7-2 and TRBJ1-4, is GAGVSQSPSNKVTEKGKDVELRCDPISGHTALYWYRQSLGQGLEFLIYFQGNSAPDKSGLPSDRFSAERTGGSVSTLTIQRTQQEDSAVYLCASTPGLGYEKLFFGSGTQLSVL.

This chain joins TRBV6-1 and TRBJ1-5; 10 bases line up with TRBD1. Germline loops: CDR1 MNHNS, CDR2 SASEGT. The CDR3 loop spans 18 amino acids. The V gene end was trimmed by 1 base and the J gene end by 4 bases; junction bases not matched to a gene: 10. The CDR3 is CASSEVPGQGRENQPQHF. The CDR3 DNA sequence: TGTGCCAGCAGTGAAGTACCGGGACAGGGGAGGGAGAATCAGCCCCAGCATTTT.

V usage is TRBV25-1 and J usage is TRBJ2-7; D not certain. CDR1 and CDR2 from the germline V gene are MGHDK and SYGVNS. Between the trimmed V and J ends, which lost 5 bases and 1 base, there was a span of 9 bases. The CDR3 consists of 13 residues. In DNA form, the CDR3 reads TGTGCCAGCAGTACTACAGATTCCTACGAGCAGTACTTC. It codes for CASSTTDSYEQYF.

V and J are TRBV7-9 and TRBJ2-1; TRBD1 agrees at 7 bases. The germline V gene has CDR1 SEHNR and CDR2 FQNEAQ (reference sequence). The CDR3 length is 17 residues. Unmatched junction bases numbered 10, after V lost 5 bases and J lost 0 bases. CDR3 sequence: CASSPASGTASYNEQFF. The CDR3 region has the DNA TGTGCCAGCAGCCCCGCATCTGGGACAGCCTCCTACAATGAGCAGTTCTTC.

The rearrangement links TRBV19 to TRBJ2-1, with D perhaps assigned TRBD1 or TRBD2 (6 bases each). CDR3 size: 14 residues. V was cut by 0 bases and J by 12 bases, with 15 bases left in between. The germline V gene encodes CDR1 LNHDA and CDR2 SQIVND (reference sequence). This chain's CDR3 is CASSIERGADWQFF. In DNA form, the CDR3 reads TGTGCCAGTAGTATAGAGAGGGGGGCGGATTGGCAGTTCTTC.

The chain is built from TRBV5-6 and TRBJ2-7; possibly TRBD1 for D (7 bases). With 4 bases removed from V and 2 bases from J, the gap between germline ends came to 13 bases. CDR1 is SGHDT and CDR2 is YYEEEE in the germline V gene. The CDR3 has 14 amino acids. DNA of the CDR3: TGTGCCAGCAGCGGAGGGACAGCCGCCTACGAGCAGTACTTC. Residues: CASSGGTAAYEQYF.

The chain couples TRBV6-6 to TRBJ1-5, with TRBD1 matching 7 bases. With 6 bases clipped from V and 16 bases from J, the junction kept 9 bases outside the gene matches. The germline V gene encodes CDR1 MNHNY and CDR2 SVGAGI (reference sequence). This CDR3 has 11 amino acids. In DNA form, the CDR3 reads TGTGCCAGCAGCTCGGGACAGACGGAACATTTT. Translated, it gives CASSSGQTEHF.

This chain connects TRBV28 to TRBJ2-7; 8 bases map to TRBD2. Germline values: CDR1 MDHEN, CDR2 SYDVKM. J was trimmed by 4 bases and V by 4 bases; bases with no gene match: 15. The CDR3 is 17 amino acids. CDR3 bases: TGTGCCAGCAGTTCCTTCCCTGGTAGCGGGAATCCTTACGAGCAGTACTTC. Its translation is CASSSFPGSGNPYEQYF.

The gene calls are TRBV30 and TRBJ2-3, with 10 bases identical to TRBD2. The V gene end was trimmed by 2 bases and the J gene end by 0 bases; junction bases not matched to a gene: 2. Per germline, CDR1 GTSNPN and CDR2 SVGIG (reference sequence). CDR3 length: 15 amino acids. The CDR3 sequence is CAWSIAGGSTDTQYF. Written as DNA, the CDR3 is TGTGCCTGGAGTATAGCGGGGGGAAGCACAGATACGCAGTATTTT. The variable domain in full, completed from reference TRBV30 and TRBJ2-3, reads SQTIHQWPATLVQPVGSPLSLECTVEGTSNPNLYWYRQAAGRGLQLLFYSVGIGQISSEVPQNLSASRPQDRQFILSSKKLLLSDSGFYLCAWSIAGGSTDTQYFGPGTRLTVL.

The chain uses TRBV21-1 and TRBJ2-1. TRBV21-1 is marked as a pseudogene. The CDR3 loop spans 12 amino acids. The chain's CDR3 is CASSNGRNEQFF. The CDR3 region has the DNA TGTGCCAGCAGCAACGGGCGGAATGAGCAGTTCTTC.

V and J are TRBV6-1 and TRBJ2-1; 9 bases are a match to TRBD2. The trim removed 2 bases at V and 4 bases at J, leaving 3 bases unmatched. The CDR3 is made up of 15 amino acids. Germline assignment: CDR1 MNHNS and CDR2 SASEGT. The CDR3 region has the DNA TGTGCCAGCAGTGAACTAGCGGGGACTTACAATGAGCAGTTCTTC. Its protein is CASSELAGTYNEQFF.

The rearrangement links TRBV2 to TRBJ2-1; D tentatively fits TRBD1 or TRBD2 (5 bases each). With 1 base removed from V and 7 bases from J, the gap between germline ends came to 8 bases. This CDR3 comprises 13 residues. Germline assignment: CDR1 SNHLY and CDR2 FYNNEI. The CDR3, as DNA: TGTGCCAGCAGTGAAGTGGGGGTTAATGAGCAGTTCTTC. Translation: CASSEVGVNEQFF. The whole variable domain, remainder taken from reference TRBV2 and TRBJ2-1, is EPEVTQTPSHQVTQMGQEVILRCVPISNHLYFYWYRQILGQKVEFLVSFYNNEISEKSEIFDDQFSVERPDGSNFTLKIRSTKLEDSAMYFCASSEVGVNEQFFGPGTRLTVL.

The chain links TRBV7-9 to TRBJ2-7; TRBD1 matches 7 bases. Germline V gene lookup returns CDR1 SEHNR and CDR2 FQNEAQ (reference sequence). CDR3 length: 16 amino acids. V lost 5 bases and J lost 1; bases outside the gene matches: 11. The CDR3 here is CASSRIPGQFSYEQYF. CDR3 in DNA: TGTGCCAGCAGCAGGATCCCGGGACAGTTTTCCTACGAGCAGTACTTC.

Only one count was recorded for this clone. This chain connects TRBV5-1 to TRBJ1-2, with D perhaps TRBD1 (6 bases). CDR1 is SGHRS, CDR2 YFSETQ, per germline. Trimming took off 0 bases at V and 2 bases at J, with 11 bases between the two ends. The CDR3 is 15 residues long. The CDR3 DNA sequence: TGCGCCAGCAGCTTGGATGGACAGATAAACTATGGCTACACCTTC. It yields the protein CASSLDGQINYGYTF.

The V and J genes are TRBV10-3 and TRBJ1-6, with 7 bases fitting TRBD1. V dropped 6 bases and J dropped 3; count of bases not matched to a gene: 5. CDR1 is ENHRY, CDR2 SYGVKD, per germline. The CDR3 loop spans 15 amino acids. CDR3 DNA sequence: TGTGCCATCAGGGGACAGAGCTTCTATAATTCACCCCTCCACTTT. Protein sequence: CAIRGQSFYNSPLHF.